This is a list of T cell receptor beta chains from one sample in a study of blood T cells in healthy people across ages. Using its own MiXCR run on the 5' RACE reads, TCRdb lists one record per CDR3 protein. The sample holds hundreds of thousands of distinct CDR3 sequences; about half are singletons and the top ten take 45% to 55%. The material sequenced was blood. These TCRs come from a man in his sixties in good health. Both conserved end residues are part of each CDR3. D genes are given only for firm matches. Clone size is given for some rows only: seen once, a few or many times, or a class if the clone is expanded.

J gene: TRBJ2-1
V gene: TRBV20-1
clone size: .
D gene: TRBD2
CDR3 protein: CSAREGLAGGNEQFF
CDR3 DNA: TGCAGTGCTAGGGAAGGACTAGCGGGAGGTAATGAGCAGTTCTTC

J gene: TRBJ2-4
V gene: TRBV12-3/TRBV12-4
clone size: .
D gene: .
CDR3 protein: CASSFGSRKDRNIQYF
CDR3 DNA: TGTGCCAGCAGTTTTGGCAGTCGGAAGGATCGAAACATTCAGTACTTC

J gene: TRBJ2-7
V gene: TRBV7-2
clone size: .
D gene: .
CDR3 protein: CPSSTAGSPSYEQYF
CDR3 DNA: TGTCCCAGCAGTACAGCGGGCTCTCCCTCCTACGAGCAGTACTTC

J gene: TRBJ2-5
V gene: TRBV7-2
clone size: .
D gene: .
CDR3 protein: CASSLPSGQETQYF
CDR3 DNA: TGTGCCAGCAGCTTGCCGAGCGGACAAGAGACCCAGTACTTC

J gene: TRBJ2-5
V gene: TRBV29-1
clone size: few
D gene: TRBD2
CDR3 protein: CSVGAGEVETQYF
CDR3 DNA: TGCAGCGTTGGGGCGGGAGAGGTGGAGACCCAGTACTTC

J gene: TRBJ1-2
V gene: TRBV7-2
clone size: few
D gene: .
CDR3 protein: CASSLDVDYGYTF
CDR3 DNA: TGTGCCAGCAGCCTCGACGTAGACTATGGCTACACCTTC

J gene: TRBJ1-2
V gene: TRBV12-3/TRBV12-4
clone size: .
D gene: TRBD1
CDR3 protein: CASSKGTGGDGYTF
CDR3 DNA: TGTGCCAGCAGTAAAGGGACAGGGGGCGATGGCTACACCTTC

J gene: TRBJ2-5
V gene: TRBV3-1
clone size: few
D gene: .
CDR3 protein: CASSLRGEQETQYF
CDR3 DNA: TGTGCCAGCAGCCTTAGGGGGGAGCAAGAGACCCAGTACTTC

J gene: TRBJ2-5
V gene: TRBV18
clone size: .
D gene: .
CDR3 protein: CASSPSNRARETQYF
CDR3 DNA: TGTGCCAGCTCACCCTCCAACAGGGCTCGGGAGACCCAGTACTTC

J gene: TRBJ2-2
V gene: TRBV21-1
clone size: .
D gene: .
CDR3 protein: CASSKEGGTSGCMNTGELFF
CDR3 DNA: TGTGCCAGCAGCAAAGAGGGGGGGACTAGCGGGTGCATGAACACCGGGGAGCTGTTTTTT

J gene: TRBJ2-7
V gene: TRBV29-1
clone size: .
D gene: .
CDR3 protein: CSVPPGRQLREQYF
CDR3 DNA: TGCAGCGTCCCTCCGGGACGGCAGCTCCGTGAGCAGTACTTC

J gene: TRBJ1-2
V gene: TRBV2
clone size: few
D gene: TRBD1
CDR3 protein: CASSDMGQGSYGYTF
CDR3 DNA: TGTGCCAGCAGTGACATGGGACAGGGCAGCTATGGCTACACCTTC

J gene: TRBJ2-2
V gene: TRBV6-6
clone size: .
D gene: TRBD2
CDR3 protein: CASSWGGGNTGELFF
CDR3 DNA: TGTGCCAGCAGTTGGGGCGGGGGGAACACCGGGGAGCTGTTTTTT

J gene: TRBJ2-5
V gene: TRBV30
clone size: .
D gene: .
CDR3 protein: CAWSVRPGETQYF
CDR3 DNA: TGTGCCTGGAGTGTCAGGCCTGGAGAGACCCAGTACTTC

J gene: TRBJ2-5
V gene: TRBV27
clone size: .
D gene: TRBD2
CDR3 protein: CASSPTRLAGGQETQYF
CDR3 DNA: TGTGCCAGCAGTCCGACCCGCCTAGCGGGGGGCCAAGAGACCCAGTACTTC

J gene: TRBJ2-7
V gene: TRBV7-9
clone size: .
D gene: TRBD1
CDR3 protein: CASSSTFEGAHYEQYF
CDR3 DNA: TGTGCCAGCAGCTCCACCTTCGAGGGGGCGCACTACGAGCAGTACTTC

J gene: TRBJ2-1
V gene: TRBV7-2
clone size: .
D gene: TRBD2
CDR3 protein: CASSLEASGGLSSYNEQFF
CDR3 DNA: TGTGCCAGCAGCTTAGAGGCTAGCGGGGGCCTAAGCTCCTACAATGAGCAGTTCTTC

J gene: TRBJ2-7
V gene: TRBV5-1
clone size: .
D gene: TRBD1
CDR3 protein: CASSSGQDYHEQYF
CDR3 DNA: TGCGCCAGCAGCTCCGGACAGGATTACCACGAGCAGTACTTC

J gene: TRBJ2-1
V gene: TRBV19
clone size: once
D gene: TRBD1
CDR3 protein: CASSKDVLGTGAYNEQFF
CDR3 DNA: TGTGCCAGTAGTAAGGACGTCCTCGGAACAGGGGCATACAATGAGCAGTTCTTC

J gene: TRBJ2-1
V gene: TRBV29-1
clone size: .
D gene: .
CDR3 protein: CSGRPRGSYNEQFF
CDR3 DNA: TGCAGCGGGAGACCGAGGGGCTCCTACAATGAGCAGTTCTTC

J gene: TRBJ2-5
V gene: TRBV9
clone size: few
D gene: TRBD1
CDR3 protein: CASSINQGVGGETQYF
CDR3 DNA: TGTGCCAGCAGTATCAACCAGGGGGTCGGCGGAGAGACCCAGTACTTC

J gene: TRBJ2-1
V gene: TRBV20-1
clone size: once
D gene: TRBD1
CDR3 protein: CSAPRRQGANNEQFF
CDR3 DNA: TGCAGTGCTCCTAGACGGCAGGGGGCAAACAATGAGCAGTTCTTC

J gene: TRBJ2-3
V gene: TRBV6-1
clone size: few
D gene: .
CDR3 protein: CASSARGPPFTDTQYF
CDR3 DNA: TGTGCCAGCAGTGCCCGGGGCCCTCCGTTCACAGATACGCAGTATTTT

J gene: TRBJ2-3
V gene: TRBV12-3/TRBV12-4
clone size: few
D gene: TRBD1
CDR3 protein: CASRADRGGSTDTQYF
CDR3 DNA: TGTGCCAGCAGGGCTGACAGGGGCGGGAGCACAGATACGCAGTATTTT

J gene: TRBJ2-7
V gene: TRBV28
clone size: .
D gene: TRBD2
CDR3 protein: CASGLGLVGHSYEQYF
CDR3 DNA: TGTGCCAGCGGTTTGGGACTAGTGGGGCACTCCTACGAGCAGTACTTC

J gene: TRBJ2-5
V gene: TRBV15
clone size: .
D gene: TRBD1
CDR3 protein: CATSGTGGFETQYF
CDR3 DNA: TGTGCCACCAGCGGGACAGGGGGCTTTGAGACCCAGTACTTC

J gene: TRBJ2-1
V gene: TRBV14
clone size: .
D gene: TRBD1
CDR3 protein: CASSQSGGSNNEQFF
CDR3 DNA: TGTGCCAGCAGCCAATCAGGGGGCAGCAACAATGAGCAGTTCTTC

J gene: TRBJ2-1
V gene: TRBV9
clone size: .
D gene: .
CDR3 protein: CASSVVGYPSDNEQFF
CDR3 DNA: TGTGCCAGCAGCGTAGTGGGGTATCCCTCCGACAATGAGCAGTTCTTC

J gene: TRBJ2-7
V gene: TRBV2
clone size: .
D gene: TRBD1
CDR3 protein: CASSPQTGAYEQYF
CDR3 DNA: TGTGCCAGCAGTCCCCAAACAGGGGCCTACGAGCAGTACTTC

J gene: TRBJ2-2
V gene: TRBV6-6
clone size: .
D gene: .
CDR3 protein: CASTPGNHMTGELFF
CDR3 DNA: TGTGCCAGCACTCCGGGAAACCATATGACCGGGGAGCTGTTTTTT

J gene: TRBJ2-2
V gene: TRBV29-1
clone size: many
D gene: TRBD2
CDR3 protein: CSAGGLTNTGELFF
CDR3 DNA: TGCAGCGCTGGGGGACTAACGAACACCGGGGAGCTGTTTTTT

J gene: TRBJ2-7
V gene: TRBV5-1
clone size: .
D gene: .
CDR3 protein: CASSFGGSDYEQYF
CDR3 DNA: TGCGCCAGCAGCTTCGGAGGGAGCGACTACGAGCAGTACTTC

J gene: TRBJ2-6
V gene: TRBV3-1
clone size: many
D gene: .
CDR3 protein: CASSGIIGSGANVLTF
CDR3 DNA: TGTGCCAGCAGCGGGATAATAGGCTCTGGGGCCAACGTCCTGACTTTC

J gene: TRBJ2-1
V gene: TRBV12-3/TRBV12-4
clone size: .
D gene: TRBD2
CDR3 protein: CASSPGTSASYNEQFF
CDR3 DNA: TGTGCCAGCAGTCCTGGGACTAGCGCTTCCTACAATGAGCAGTTCTTC

J gene: TRBJ2-2
V gene: TRBV7-2
clone size: .
D gene: TRBD2
CDR3 protein: CASSLRLAGGPSKNTGELFF
CDR3 DNA: TGTGCCAGCAGCTTGAGACTAGCGGGAGGGCCCTCGAAGAACACCGGGGAGCTGTTTTTT

J gene: TRBJ1-2
V gene: TRBV29-1
clone size: few
D gene: .
CDR3 protein: CSVGGPAGGYTF
CDR3 DNA: TGCAGCGTTGGGGGGCCTGCGGGGGGCTACACCTTC

J gene: TRBJ2-7
V gene: TRBV7-9
clone size: .
D gene: TRBD1
CDR3 protein: CASSLAGDRGYEQYF
CDR3 DNA: TGTGCCAGCAGCTTAGCGGGCGACAGGGGATACGAGCAGTACTTC

J gene: TRBJ2-3
V gene: TRBV7-9
clone size: .
D gene: .
CDR3 protein: CASSPWTASTDTQYF
CDR3 DNA: TGTGCCAGCAGCCCTTGGACAGCTAGCACAGATACGCAGTATTTT

J gene: TRBJ2-1
V gene: TRBV7-3
clone size: few
D gene: TRBD2
CDR3 protein: CASSPTSGPNNEQFF
CDR3 DNA: TGTGCCAGCAGTCCAACTAGCGGCCCGAATAATGAGCAGTTCTTC

J gene: TRBJ1-4
V gene: TRBV28
clone size: .
D gene: TRBD1
CDR3 protein: CASSLSGQGNERLFF
CDR3 DNA: TGTGCCAGCAGTTTATCGGGACAGGGTAATGAAAGACTGTTTTTT

J gene: TRBJ2-3
V gene: TRBV12-5
clone size: .
D gene: .
CDR3 protein: CASGLNARTGTDTQYF
CDR3 DNA: TGTGCTAGTGGTTTGAATGCACGGACAGGCACAGATACGCAGTATTTT

J gene: TRBJ1-1
V gene: TRBV6-1
clone size: .
D gene: TRBD1
CDR3 protein: CASSEAAGGRDTEAFF
CDR3 DNA: TGTGCCAGCAGTGAAGCGGCAGGGGGCAGGGACACTGAAGCTTTCTTT

J gene: TRBJ2-5
V gene: TRBV7-2
clone size: few
D gene: .
CDR3 protein: CASARSSEETQYF
CDR3 DNA: TGTGCCAGCGCTAGGAGCTCGGAGGAGACCCAGTACTTC

J gene: TRBJ2-7
V gene: TRBV5-1
clone size: .
D gene: TRBD1
CDR3 protein: CASSLGTGESEQYF
CDR3 DNA: TGCGCCAGCAGCTTGGGGACAGGGGAGAGCGAGCAGTACTTC